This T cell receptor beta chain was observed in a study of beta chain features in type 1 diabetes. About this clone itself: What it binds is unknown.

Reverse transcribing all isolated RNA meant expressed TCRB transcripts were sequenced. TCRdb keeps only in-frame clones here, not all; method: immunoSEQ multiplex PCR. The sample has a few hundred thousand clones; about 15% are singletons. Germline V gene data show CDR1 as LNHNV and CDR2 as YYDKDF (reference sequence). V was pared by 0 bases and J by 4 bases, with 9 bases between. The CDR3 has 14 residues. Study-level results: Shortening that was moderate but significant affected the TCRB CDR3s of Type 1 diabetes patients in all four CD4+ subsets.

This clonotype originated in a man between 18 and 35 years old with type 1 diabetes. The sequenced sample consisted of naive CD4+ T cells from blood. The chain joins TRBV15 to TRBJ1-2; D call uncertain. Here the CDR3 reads CATSRDGSGYGYTF. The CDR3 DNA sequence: TGTGCCACCAGCAGAGATGGGTCAGGCTATGGCTACACCTTC.